The present TCR beta chain was sequenced within a study of T-cell memory formation after mild COVID-19. Study-level points and caveats: The study found balanced CD4/CD8 in clones contracting day 15 to 85 and a CD4+ lean in later expanders.

With respect to this clonotype: Its antigen is unknown.

One entry per CDR3 protein, called by TCRdb with MiXCR from the 5' RACE reads. In the table there are hundreds of thousands of distinct CDR3 sequences, 17% of which are singletons. This CDR3 has 15 residues. Unmatched junction bases numbered 3, after V lost 3 bases and J lost 3 bases. V is TRBV12-3 or TRBV12-4 and J is TRBJ2-1, with 9 bases matching TRBD2. Source material: PBMCs or a T cell subset sorted from them (not recorded which). This clonotype originated in an adult woman who had mild COVID-19 (a few samples of this study predate the infection). Cell type and time point are not known. CDR3: CASSFSSGIYNEQFF. In DNA form, the CDR3 reads TGTGCCAGCAGTTTTTCTAGCGGGATCTACAATGAGCAGTTCTTC.